This T cell receptor beta chain stems from a study of beta chain features in type 1 diabetes. CDR3 length equals 14 residues. CDR1 is SEHNR, CDR2 FQNEAQ, per germline (reference sequence). V lost 3 bases and J lost 0, with 7 bases in between. Isolated RNA was reverse transcribed in full, so expressed TCRB transcripts were sequenced. Data came from immunoSEQ multiplex PCR; TCRdb stores just in-frame clones and leaves some out. The table includes over 700,000 clones, 17% detected once. What was sequenced was naive CD4+ T cells from blood. This TCR was sampled from a woman aged 18-29 years in good health. The V call is TRBV7-9, the J call TRBJ2-3; D possibly corresponds to TRBD2 (5 bases). In nucleotides, the CDR3 is TGTGCCAGCAGCTTGAGGGTCAGCACAGATACGCAGTATTTT. Its translation is CASSLRVSTDTQYF.